This is a list of T cell receptor beta chains from one sample in a study of T cells in localized non-small cell lung cancer. Repertoires were generated with immunoSEQ multiplex PCR, while TCRdb's copy carries only in-frame clones and drops some. Among approximately 63,000 clones listed, 70% to 90% were seen once. The sequences come from peripheral blood, collected before any cancer treatment. These receptors were taken from a man between 40 and 70 years old with stage I squamous cell lung carcinoma. The CDR3 runs from the conserved cysteine through the conserved F or W. The D gene is left open where the match is weak. The size field is filled for only some rows; it gives once, few, many or a size class.

j_gene: TRBJ2-3
v_gene: TRBV4-3
d_gene: TRBD2
abundance: NA
CDR3aa: CASSRGTSGALSTDTQYF
CDR3nt: TGCGCCAGCAGCCGAGGGACTAGCGGGGCTTTGAGCACAGATACGCAGTATTTT

j_gene: TRBJ2-1
v_gene: TRBV18
d_gene: TRBD1
abundance: NA
CDR3aa: CASSPPPDRDRHEQFF
CDR3nt: TGTGCCAGCTCACCTCCACCGGACAGGGATCGCCATGAGCAGTTCTTC

j_gene: TRBJ1-2
v_gene: TRBV30
d_gene: NA
abundance: once
CDR3aa: CAWSVLDSNNYGYTF
CDR3nt: TGTGCCTGGAGTGTCCTGGACTCGAACAACTATGGCTACACCTTC

j_gene: TRBJ2-7
v_gene: TRBV27
d_gene: NA
abundance: once
CDR3aa: CASSSHRVPYEQYF
CDR3nt: TGTGCCAGCAGTTCACACAGGGTTCCCTACGAGCAGTACTTC

j_gene: TRBJ2-5
v_gene: TRBV19
d_gene: TRBD2
abundance: NA
CDR3aa: CASRTGLAGGETQYF
CDR3nt: TGTGCCAGTAGAACGGGACTAGCGGGAGGAGAGACCCAGTACTTC

j_gene: TRBJ2-1
v_gene: TRBV28
d_gene: NA
abundance: few
CDR3aa: CASSDLVSYNEQFF
CDR3nt: TGTGCCAGCAGTGACCTGGTATCCTACAATGAGCAGTTCTTC

j_gene: TRBJ2-5
v_gene: TRBV5-1
d_gene: NA
abundance: NA
CDR3aa: CASSWKSETRTQYF
CDR3nt: TGCGCCAGCAGCTGGAAGAGCGAGACCAGGACCCAGTACTTC

j_gene: TRBJ2-7
v_gene: TRBV2
d_gene: TRBD2
abundance: NA
CDR3aa: CASRSTSGGYEQYF
CDR3nt: TGTGCCAGCAGATCAACTAGCGGGGGTTACGAGCAGTACTTC

j_gene: TRBJ2-5
v_gene: TRBV7-8
d_gene: TRBD1
abundance: NA
CDR3aa: CASSLQGEETQYF
CDR3nt: TGTGCCAGCAGCTTACAGGGGGAAGAGACCCAGTACTTC

j_gene: TRBJ2-1
v_gene: TRBV7-9
d_gene: TRBD2
abundance: NA
CDR3aa: CASSYTRTSGSGEQFF
CDR3nt: TGTGCCAGCAGCTATACTAGGACTAGCGGGAGTGGGGAGCAGTTCTTC

j_gene: TRBJ2-4
v_gene: TRBV7-9
d_gene: NA
abundance: NA
CDR3aa: CASSLTGNIQYF
CDR3nt: TGTGCCAGCAGCCTGACGGGAAACATTCAGTACTTC

j_gene: TRBJ2-5
v_gene: TRBV7-9
d_gene: TRBD2
abundance: NA
CDR3aa: CASSPGLGGETQYF
CDR3nt: TGTGCCAGCAGCCCGGGACTAGGTGGGGAGACCCAGTACTTC

j_gene: TRBJ2-1
v_gene: TRBV7-3
d_gene: TRBD2
abundance: NA
CDR3aa: CASNQGLAGGVDEQFF
CDR3nt: TGTGCCAGCAACCAAGGACTAGCGGGAGGGGTAGATGAGCAGTTCTTC

j_gene: TRBJ1-2
v_gene: TRBV5-1
d_gene: TRBD1
abundance: NA
CDR3aa: CASSLAPGGMYNDGYTF
CDR3nt: TGCGCCAGCAGCTTGGCCCCAGGGGGTATGTACAATGATGGCTACACCTTC

j_gene: TRBJ1-1
v_gene: TRBV28
d_gene: NA
abundance: NA
CDR3aa: CASSFGSGTEAFF
CDR3nt: TGTGCCAGCAGTTTCGGTTCAGGCACTGAAGCTTTCTTT

j_gene: TRBJ1-6
v_gene: TRBV25-1
d_gene: NA
abundance: NA
CDR3aa: CASALRENTNSPLHF
CDR3nt: TGTGCCAGCGCCCTTCGGGAAAATACGAATTCACCCCTCCACTTT

j_gene: TRBJ2-3
v_gene: TRBV28
d_gene: TRBD2
abundance: NA
CDR3aa: CASGELAGADTQYF
CDR3nt: TGTGCCTCCGGAGAATTAGCGGGAGCAGATACGCAGTATTTT

j_gene: TRBJ1-4
v_gene: TRBV19
d_gene: NA
abundance: NA
CDR3aa: CASSPTTGINEKLFF
CDR3nt: TGTGCCAGTAGTCCCACAACGGGGATCAATGAAAAACTGTTTTTT

j_gene: TRBJ2-7
v_gene: TRBV6-6
d_gene: NA
abundance: NA
CDR3aa: CASRLGGEQYF
CDR3nt: TGTGCCAGCAGGCTGGGGGGCGAGCAGTACTTC

j_gene: TRBJ1-2
v_gene: TRBV29-1
d_gene: TRBD1
abundance: NA
CDR3aa: CSVDQGDRGISGGYTF
CDR3nt: TGCAGCGTTGACCAGGGGGACAGGGGGATTAGTGGCGGCTACACCTTC

j_gene: TRBJ2-7
v_gene: TRBV18
d_gene: TRBD2
abundance: NA
CDR3aa: CASSPLAEGPEQYF
CDR3nt: TGTGCCAGCTCACCGCTAGCGGAAGGTCCCGAGCAGTACTTC

j_gene: TRBJ2-7
v_gene: TRBV7-9
d_gene: NA
abundance: NA
CDR3aa: CASSHPLGPRSYEQYF
CDR3nt: TGTGCCAGCAGCCACCCTTTAGGACCGAGATCCTACGAGCAGTACTTC

j_gene: TRBJ2-2
v_gene: TRBV5-4
d_gene: TRBD2
abundance: NA
CDR3aa: CASSLVLAGSGELFF
CDR3nt: TGTGCCAGCAGCTTGGTACTAGCGGGTTCAGGGGAGCTGTTTTTT

j_gene: TRBJ1-1
v_gene: TRBV10-1
d_gene: NA
abundance: once
CDR3aa: CASSELRNTEAFF
CDR3nt: TGCGCCAGCAGTGAGCTTCGGAACACTGAAGCTTTCTTT

j_gene: TRBJ1-4
v_gene: TRBV4-2
d_gene: NA
abundance: NA
CDR3aa: CASSQETRGGEKLFF
CDR3nt: TGTGCCAGCAGCCAAGAAACCCGAGGTGGCGAAAAACTGTTTTTT

j_gene: TRBJ1-2
v_gene: TRBV6-1
d_gene: NA
abundance: NA
CDR3aa: CASSLHPDQGYGYTF
CDR3nt: TGTGCCAGCAGCCTGCACCCGGACCAGGGCTATGGCTACACCTTC

j_gene: TRBJ1-1
v_gene: TRBV28
d_gene: TRBD1
abundance: NA
CDR3aa: CASSTPRTGNTEAFF
CDR3nt: TGTGCCAGCAGCACGCCGAGGACAGGGAACACTGAAGCTTTCTTT